This T cell receptor beta chain was sequenced during a study of neurological immune-mediated disorders. General study findings and limits: The absence of shared CDR3 amino acid sequences among expanded clones across subjects suggests private repertoires in all groups. Phylogenetic grouping assigned the repertoires of 18 of 34 multiple sclerosis patients to a single cluster of related CDR3 sequences. This cluster may be a repertoire-level signature.

This clonotype was seen ten or more times. Its antigen is unidentified. Where libraries were unsorted, they were derived from 2 million PBMCs stored at -80 degrees C. Synthesis of cDNA was performed by 5'RACE using 10-nucleotide random UMIs. Each CDR3 protein is one row after TCRdb ran MiXCR on the 5' RACE reads. The data hold approximately 100,000 distinct CDR3 sequences, with roughly 4% observed a single time. This CDR3 is 13 amino acids long. V shed 6 bases and J shed 8 bases, with 17 bases lying between them. The germline V gene has CDR1 DFQATT and CDR2 SNEGSKA (reference sequence). This TCR was sampled from a woman younger than 35 with multiple sclerosis. Sequencing was carried out using PBMCs. This rearrangement joins TRBV20-1 to TRBJ2-1; a possible D gene is TRBD2 (5 bases). CDR3 DNA: TGCAGTGCAAGGAGTGACTACCGGGATGAGCAGTTCTTC. This gives the protein CSARSDYRDEQFF.